Below, one T cell receptor (beta chain) is given with its context. As yet, its antigen is unknown. This entry is derived from a study of cytomegalovirus exposure and HLA in healthy donors. Study-level background: Among about 400 genotyped donors, approximately 80% fell in the Caucasian-associated ancestry cluster. Broader study findings: A later analysis found most CMV-associated TCR beta chains apparently HLA-restricted. Immune exposure information comprised only CMV serostatus.

13 Jbeta primers and 60 Vbeta primers were used for the PCR. Method: immunoSEQ multiplex PCR; TCRdb's copy keeps in-frame clones and lacks some. The sample carries over 150,000 clones, around 83% recorded once. The J segment lost 10 bases and the V segment lost 3 bases, leaving 8 bases of the junction unmatched. Germline values: CDR1 LNHNV, CDR2 YYDKDF (reference sequence). The CDR3 totals 14 residues. The chain links TRBV15 to TRBJ2-1; TRBD2 matches at 8 bases. The TCR originated in a woman aged 50 to 60 in good health and CMV-seropositive. Sequenced input: PBMCs. CDR3 in DNA: TGTGCCACCAGCAGGTATAGCGGGGTTTACGAGCAGTTCTTC. This codes for CATSRYSGVYEQFF.